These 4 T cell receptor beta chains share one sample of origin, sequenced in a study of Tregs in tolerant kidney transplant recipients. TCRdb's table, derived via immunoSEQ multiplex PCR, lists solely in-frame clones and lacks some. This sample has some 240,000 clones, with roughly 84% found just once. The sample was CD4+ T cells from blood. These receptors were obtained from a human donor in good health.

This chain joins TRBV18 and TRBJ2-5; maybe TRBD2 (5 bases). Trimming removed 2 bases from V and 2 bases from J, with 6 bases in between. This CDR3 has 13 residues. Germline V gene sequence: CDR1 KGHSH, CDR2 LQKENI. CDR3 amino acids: CASSPWEQETQYF. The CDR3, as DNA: TGTGCCAGCTCACCATGGGAGCAAGAGACCCAGTACTTC.

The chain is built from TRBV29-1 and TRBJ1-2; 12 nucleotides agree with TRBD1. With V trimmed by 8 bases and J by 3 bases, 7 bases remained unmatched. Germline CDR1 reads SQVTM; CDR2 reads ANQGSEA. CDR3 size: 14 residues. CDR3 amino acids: CSSGQGAKDYGYTF. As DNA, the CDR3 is TGCAGCTCGGGACAGGGGGCGAAGGACTATGGCTACACCTTC.

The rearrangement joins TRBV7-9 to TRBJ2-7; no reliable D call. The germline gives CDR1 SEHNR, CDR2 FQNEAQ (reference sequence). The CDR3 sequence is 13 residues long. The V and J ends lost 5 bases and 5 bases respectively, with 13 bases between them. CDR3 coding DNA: TGTGCCAGCAGCCCCGCGGCTAAGGACGAGCAGTACTTC. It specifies CASSPAAKDEQYF.

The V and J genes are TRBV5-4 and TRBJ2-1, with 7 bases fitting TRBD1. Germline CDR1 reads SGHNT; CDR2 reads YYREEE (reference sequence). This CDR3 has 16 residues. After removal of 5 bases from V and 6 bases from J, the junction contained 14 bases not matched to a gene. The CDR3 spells CASSYRRDSRTNEQFF. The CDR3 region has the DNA TGTGCCAGCAGTTACCGTCGGGACAGCCGAACCAATGAGCAGTTCTTC.